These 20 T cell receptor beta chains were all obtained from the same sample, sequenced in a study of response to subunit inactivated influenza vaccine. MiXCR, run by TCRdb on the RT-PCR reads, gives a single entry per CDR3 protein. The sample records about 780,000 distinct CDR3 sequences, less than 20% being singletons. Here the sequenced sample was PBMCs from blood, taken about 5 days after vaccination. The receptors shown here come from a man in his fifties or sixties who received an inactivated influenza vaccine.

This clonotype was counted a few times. The CDR3 DNA reads TGCAGTGCTAGAGATACCCTAGCGGGGGAGCAGTTCTTC. Its translation: CSARDTLAGEQFF. The V and J genes are TRBV20-1 and TRBJ2-1; 9 bases are a match to TRBD2. V trimming: 0 bases; J trimming: 10 bases; junction bases outside the gene matches: 4. This CDR3 region has 13 residues. Looked up from germline, CDR1 is DFQATT and CDR2 is SNEGSKA (reference sequence).

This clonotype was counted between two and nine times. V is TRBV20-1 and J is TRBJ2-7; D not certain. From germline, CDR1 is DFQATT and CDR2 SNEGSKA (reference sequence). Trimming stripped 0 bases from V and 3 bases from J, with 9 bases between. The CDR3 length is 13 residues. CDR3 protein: CSARDKAGYEQYF. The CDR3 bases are TGCAGTGCTAGAGATAAGGCCGGCTACGAGCAGTACTTC.

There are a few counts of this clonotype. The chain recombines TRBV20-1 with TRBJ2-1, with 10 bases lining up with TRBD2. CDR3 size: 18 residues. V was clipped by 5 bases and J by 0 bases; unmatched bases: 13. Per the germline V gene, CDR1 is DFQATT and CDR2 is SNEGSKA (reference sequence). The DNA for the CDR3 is TGCAGTGCTCTAGGAGCTAGCGGGAGCCCCGGCTCCTACAATGAGCAGTTCTTC. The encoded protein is CSALGASGSPGSYNEQFF.

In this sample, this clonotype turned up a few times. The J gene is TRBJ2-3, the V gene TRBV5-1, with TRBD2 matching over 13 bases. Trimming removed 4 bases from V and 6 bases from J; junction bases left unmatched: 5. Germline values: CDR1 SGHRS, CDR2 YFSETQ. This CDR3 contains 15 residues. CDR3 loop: CASSRGTSGEDTQYF. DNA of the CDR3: TGCGCCAGCAGCCGGGGGACTAGCGGGGAGGATACGCAGTATTTT. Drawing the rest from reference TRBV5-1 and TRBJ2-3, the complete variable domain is KAGVTQTPRYLIKTRGQQVTLSCSPISGHRSVSWYQQTPGQGLQFLFEYFSETQRNKGNFPGRFSGRQFSNSRSEMNVSTLELGDSALYLCASSRGTSGEDTQYFGPGTRLTVL.

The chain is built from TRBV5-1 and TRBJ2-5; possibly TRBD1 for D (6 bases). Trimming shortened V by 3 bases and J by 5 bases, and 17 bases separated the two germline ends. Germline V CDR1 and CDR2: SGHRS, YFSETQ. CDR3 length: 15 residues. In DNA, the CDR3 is TGCGCCAGCAGCTATCAACAGGGTTCACGCGAGACCCAGTACTTC. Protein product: CASSYQQGSRETQYF.

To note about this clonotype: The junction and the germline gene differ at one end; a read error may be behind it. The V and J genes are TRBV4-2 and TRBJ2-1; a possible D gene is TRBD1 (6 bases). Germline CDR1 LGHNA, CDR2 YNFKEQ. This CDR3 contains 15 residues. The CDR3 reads CARSHPGQGANEQFF. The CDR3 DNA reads TGTGCCAGAAGCCACCCGGGACAAGGGGCCAATGAGCAGTTCTTC.

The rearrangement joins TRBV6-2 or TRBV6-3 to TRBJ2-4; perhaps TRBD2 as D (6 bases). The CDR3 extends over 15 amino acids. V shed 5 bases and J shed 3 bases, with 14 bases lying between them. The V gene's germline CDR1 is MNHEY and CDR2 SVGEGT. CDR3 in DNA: TGTGCCAGCAGTCCCATACAGCGGGTCAAAAACATTCAGTACTTC. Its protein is CASSPIQRVKNIQYF.

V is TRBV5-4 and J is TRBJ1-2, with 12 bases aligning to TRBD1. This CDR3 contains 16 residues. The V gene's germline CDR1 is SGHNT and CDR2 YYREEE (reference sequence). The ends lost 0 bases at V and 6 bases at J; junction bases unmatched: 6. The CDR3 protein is CASSLVGTGGFHGYTF. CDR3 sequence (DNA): TGTGCCAGCAGCTTGGTCGGGACAGGGGGCTTCCATGGCTACACCTTC.

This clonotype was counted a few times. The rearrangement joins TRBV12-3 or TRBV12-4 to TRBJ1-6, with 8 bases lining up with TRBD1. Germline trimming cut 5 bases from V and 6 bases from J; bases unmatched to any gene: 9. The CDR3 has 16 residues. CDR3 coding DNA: TGTGCCAGCAGTCCCACCGGGACAGGCCTTAATTCACCCCTCCACTTT. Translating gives CASSPTGTGLNSPLHF.

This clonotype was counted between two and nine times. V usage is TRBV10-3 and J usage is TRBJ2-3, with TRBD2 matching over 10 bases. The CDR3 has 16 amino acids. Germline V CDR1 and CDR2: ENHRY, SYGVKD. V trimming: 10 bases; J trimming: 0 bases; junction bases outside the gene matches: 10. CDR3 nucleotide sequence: TGTGCCAGCTACCCGGGACTAGCGTTTAGCACAGATACGCAGTATTTT. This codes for CASYPGLAFSTDTQYF.

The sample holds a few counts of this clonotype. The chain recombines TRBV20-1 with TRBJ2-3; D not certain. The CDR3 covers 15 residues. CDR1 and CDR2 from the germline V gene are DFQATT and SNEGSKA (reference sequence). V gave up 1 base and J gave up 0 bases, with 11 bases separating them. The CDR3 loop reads CSARVGASSTDTQYF. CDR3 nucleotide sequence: TGCAGTGCTAGAGTGGGCGCATCGAGCACAGATACGCAGTATTTT.

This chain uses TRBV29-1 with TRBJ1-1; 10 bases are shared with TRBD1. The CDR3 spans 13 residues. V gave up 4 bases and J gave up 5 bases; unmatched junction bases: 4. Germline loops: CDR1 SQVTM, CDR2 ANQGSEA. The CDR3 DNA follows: TGCAGCGTTGGTCGGACAGGGGGAACTGAAGCTTTCTTT. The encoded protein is CSVGRTGGTEAFF. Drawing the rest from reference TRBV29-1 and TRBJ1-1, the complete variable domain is SAVISQKPSRDICQRGTSLTIQCQVDSQVTMMFWYRQQPGQSLTLIATANQGSEATYESGFVIDKFPISRPNLTFSTLTVSNMSPEDSSIYLCSVGRTGGTEAFFGQGTRLTVV.

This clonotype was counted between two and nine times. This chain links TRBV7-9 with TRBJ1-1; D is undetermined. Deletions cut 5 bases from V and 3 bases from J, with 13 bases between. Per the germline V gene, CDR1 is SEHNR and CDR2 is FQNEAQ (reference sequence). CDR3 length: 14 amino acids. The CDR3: CASSPPGPDTEAFF. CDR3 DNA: TGTGCCAGCAGCCCGCCCGGACCGGACACTGAAGCTTTCTTT.

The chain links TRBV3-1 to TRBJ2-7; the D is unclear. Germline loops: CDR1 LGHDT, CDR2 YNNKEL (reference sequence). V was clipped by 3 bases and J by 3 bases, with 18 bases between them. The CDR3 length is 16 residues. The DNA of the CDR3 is TGTGCCAGCAGCCAGAATGGCCCGGTTGTAATCTACGAGCAGTACTTC. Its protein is CASSQNGPVVIYEQYF.

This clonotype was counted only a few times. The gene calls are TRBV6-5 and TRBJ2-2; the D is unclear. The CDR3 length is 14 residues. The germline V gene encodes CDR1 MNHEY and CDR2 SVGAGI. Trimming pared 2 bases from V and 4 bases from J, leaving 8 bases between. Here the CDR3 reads CASSYRDSTGELFF. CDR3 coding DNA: TGTGCCAGCAGTTACAGGGATAGCACCGGGGAGCTGTTTTTT.

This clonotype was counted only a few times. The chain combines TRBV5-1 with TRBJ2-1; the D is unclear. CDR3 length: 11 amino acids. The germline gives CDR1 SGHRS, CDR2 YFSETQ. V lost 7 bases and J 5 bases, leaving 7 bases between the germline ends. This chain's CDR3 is CASHENNEQFF. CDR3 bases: TGCGCCAGCCACGAAAACAATGAGCAGTTCTTC.

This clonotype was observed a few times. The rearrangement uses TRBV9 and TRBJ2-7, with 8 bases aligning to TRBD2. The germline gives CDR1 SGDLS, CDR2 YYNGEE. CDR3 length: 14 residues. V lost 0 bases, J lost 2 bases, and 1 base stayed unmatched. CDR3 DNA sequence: TGTGCCAGCAGCGTAGACGGGAGGGCCTACGAGCAGTACTTC. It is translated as CASSVDGRAYEQYF.

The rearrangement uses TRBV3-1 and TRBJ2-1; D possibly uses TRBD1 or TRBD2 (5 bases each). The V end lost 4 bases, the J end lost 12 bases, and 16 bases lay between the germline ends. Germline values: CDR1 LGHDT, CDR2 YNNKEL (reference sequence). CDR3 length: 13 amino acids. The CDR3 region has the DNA TGTGCCAGCAGCCCCTTCCGGGACGGAGTGCAGTTCTTC. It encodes CASSPFRDGVQFF.

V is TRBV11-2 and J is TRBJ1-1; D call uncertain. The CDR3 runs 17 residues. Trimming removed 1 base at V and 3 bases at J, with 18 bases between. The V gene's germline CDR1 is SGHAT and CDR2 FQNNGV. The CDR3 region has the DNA TGTGCCAGCAGCTTAGGTTCCTATTTGCGGAACTACACTGAAGCTTTCTTT. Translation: CASSLGSYLRNYTEAFF.

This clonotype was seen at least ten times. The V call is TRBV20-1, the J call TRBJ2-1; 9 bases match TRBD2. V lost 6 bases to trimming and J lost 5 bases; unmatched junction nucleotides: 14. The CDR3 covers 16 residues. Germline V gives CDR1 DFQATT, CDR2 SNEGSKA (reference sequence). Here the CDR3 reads CSASKGTSIYNNEQFF. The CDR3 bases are TGCAGTGCCAGTAAAGGGACTAGCATCTACAACAATGAGCAGTTCTTC.